This note documents a single T cell receptor (beta chain) sequence. The data were obtained in a study of cytomegalovirus exposure and HLA in healthy donors. The germline gives CDR1 MNHEY, CDR2 SMNVEV (reference sequence). This CDR3 contains 16 residues. Unmatched junction bases numbered 11, after V lost 6 bases and J lost 3 bases. A multiplex PCR was run with 60 Vbeta primers and 13 Jbeta primers. Only in-frame clones appear in the TCRdb table, and some are missing; sequencing was by immunoSEQ multiplex PCR. The sample holds some 140,000 clones, about 74% seen once. The V and J genes are TRBV27 and TRBJ2-1; 7 positions match TRBD2. The sequencing input was PBMCs. This TCR was recovered from a man between 25 and 39 years old in good health and CMV-seronegative. The chain's CDR3 is CASRMTPSGNYNEQFF. The CDR3 bases are TGTGCCAGCAGGATGACCCCTAGCGGAAACTACAATGAGCAGTTCTTC.